Listed below are T cell receptor beta chains from one sample, sequenced in a study of cytomegalovirus exposure and HLA in healthy donors. The data were produced by immunoSEQ multiplex PCR, yet TCRdb's version contains in-frame clones alone and is incomplete. There are about 160,000 clones in the sample; approximately 84% occur only once, and about 6.3% lies in the top ten. The sequenced sample consisted of PBMCs. The receptors were gathered from a male donor in good health and CMV-seropositive. Both conserved end residues are part of each CDR3. Fields, in order: clone size, D gene, V gene, J gene, CDR3 protein, CDR3 DNA. A D gene is named only where the DNA matches it firmly. Only some rows state a clone size, as once, few, many or a class for expanded clones.

NA,TRBD1,TRBV5-8,TRBJ1-1,CALTDRKNTEAFF,TGTGCCCTCACGGACAGGAAGAACACTGAAGCTTTCTTT
once,NA,TRBV14,TRBJ2-1,CASSQERGLAYNEQFF,TGTGCCAGCAGCCAAGAAAGGGGCCTAGCGTACAATGAGCAGTTCTTC
NA,TRBD2,TRBV12-5,TRBJ2-1,CASGLEGGAYNEQFF,TGTGCTAGTGGTTTAGAGGGAGGGGCCTACAATGAGCAGTTCTTC
NA,NA,TRBV7-9,TRBJ1-1,CASSTWVRGAHEAFF,TGTGCCAGCAGCACATGGGTCCGGGGAGCTCATGAAGCTTTCTTT
NA,NA,TRBV9,TRBJ2-1,CASSPGGLGFNEQFF,TGTGCCAGCAGCCCAGGCGGGTTGGGCTTTAATGAGCAGTTCTTC
few,TRBD1,TRBV19,TRBJ1-5,CATTGLGNQPQHF,TGTGCCACGACAGGGTTGGGCAATCAGCCCCAGCATTTT
NA,TRBD1,TRBV19,TRBJ2-3,CASSWTGEYTDTQYF,TGTGCCAGTAGTTGGACAGGGGAATACACAGATACGCAGTATTTT
NA,NA,TRBV19,TRBJ2-6,CATDGGPGANVLTF,TGTGCCACCGACGGTGGGCCCGGGGCCAACGTCCTGACTTTC
NA,NA,TRBV19,TRBJ1-4,CASSIGGVDWEKLFF,TGTGCCAGTAGTATTGGGGGGGTGGACTGGGAAAAACTGTTTTTT
NA,TRBD1,TRBV7-2,TRBJ1-1,CASTKGQGAAMNTEAFF,TGTGCCAGCACCAAGGGACAGGGAGCGGCCATGAACACTGAAGCTTTCTTT
once,TRBD2,TRBV6-5,TRBJ2-1,CASSYSTSGVYNEQFF,TGTGCCAGCAGTTACTCAACTAGCGGGGTTTACAATGAGCAGTTCTTC
NA,NA,TRBV5-1,TRBJ2-2,CATGERTRTGELFF,TGCGCCACCGGGGAGAGGACGAGGACCGGGGAGCTGTTTTTT
few,NA,TRBV19,TRBJ1-1,CASSRGRVNTEAFF,TGTGCCAGTTCGCGGGGCAGGGTGAACACTGAAGCTTTCTTT
few,TRBD1,TRBV29-1,TRBJ1-6,CSVDFSGQGAGPLHF,TGCAGCGTTGATTTTTCAGGACAGGGGGCAGGACCCCTCCACTTT
NA,TRBD1,TRBV27,TRBJ1-2,CASSLQGVYGYTF,TGTGCCAGCAGTTTACAGGGGGTCTATGGCTACACCTTC
NA,NA,TRBV18,TRBJ1-3,CASSQGLPGNTIYF,TGTGCCAGCTCACAGGGACTCCCTGGAAACACCATATATTTT
NA,TRBD1,TRBV9,TRBJ1-4,CASSVEVRGFLFF,TGTGCCAGCAGCGTAGAAGTCAGGGGGTTTCTGTTTTTT
NA,NA,TRBV5-4,TRBJ1-2,CASSPGGGQRPGYTF,TGTGCCAGCAGCCCCGGCGGGGGACAAAGGCCTGGCTACACCTTC
NA,TRBD1,TRBV10-3,TRBJ1-6,CAISGGQGNSPLHF,TGTGCCATCAGTGGAGGACAGGGTAATTCACCCCTCCACTTT
NA,NA,TRBV7-2,TRBJ2-7,CASSPQPQQGLGVEQYF,TGTGCCAGCAGCCCTCAACCGCAACAGGGTCTGGGAGTCGAGCAGTACTTC
NA,NA,TRBV19,TRBJ1-1,CASTSGASTEAFF,TGTGCCAGTACCTCTGGGGCAAGCACTGAAGCTTTCTTT
NA,TRBD2,TRBV11-2,TRBJ2-7,CASSLDRASGTSGRSYEQYF,TGTGCCAGCAGCTTAGACCGCGCCTCCGGGACTAGCGGAAGATCCTACGAGCAGTACTTC
NA,NA,TRBV2,TRBJ1-4,CASSLYREVAEKLFF,TGTGCCAGCAGCCTGTACAGGGAAGTGGCTGAAAAACTGTTTTTT
NA,TRBD2,TRBV4-1,TRBJ2-7,CASSQVGTRVEQYF,TGCGCCAGCAGCCAAGTCGGGACTAGAGTCGAGCAGTACTTC
NA,NA,TRBV4-2,TRBJ2-3,CASSPRLGASDTQYF,TGTGCCAGCAGCCCGCGTTTGGGGGCCTCCGATACGCAGTATTTT
NA,NA,TRBV19,TRBJ2-3,CASQGNTDTQYF,TGTGCCAGCCAGGGTAACACAGATACGCAGTATTTT
NA,TRBD2,TRBV13,TRBJ2-3,CASSLVIRREGPTDTQYF,TGTGCCAGCAGCTTAGTAATCAGGCGGGAGGGCCCCACAGATACGCAGTATTTT
NA,NA,TRBV29-1,TRBJ1-2,CSSLDGSSMGYTF,TGCAGCTCCCTCGATGGTTCTTCTATGGGCTACACCTTC
NA,TRBD1,TRBV10-3,TRBJ2-2,CAISESRQGAGTGELFF,TGTGCCATCAGTGAGTCGAGACAGGGGGCGGGCACCGGGGAGCTGTTTTTT
NA,NA,TRBV28,TRBJ2-1,CASSTAGSYNEQFF,TGTGCCAGCAGTACGGCAGGGTCCTACAATGAGCAGTTCTTC
NA,TRBD1,TRBV18,TRBJ2-7,CASSPPGTGLYEQYF,TGTGCCAGCTCACCACCCGGGACAGGGCTTTACGAGCAGTACTTC
few,TRBD1,TRBV12-5,TRBJ1-1,CASGLVRGTEAFF,TGTGCTAGTGGTTTGGTCAGGGGGACAGAAGCTTTCTTT
NA,TRBD1,TRBV5-4,TRBJ1-1,CASSTTGANTEAFF,TGTGCCAGCAGCACGACAGGGGCGAACACTGAAGCTTTCTTT
NA,NA,TRBV25-1,TRBJ2-3,CASSPNFAPSTDTQYF,TGTGCCAGCAGCCCTAATTTTGCACCTAGCACAGATACGCAGTATTTT
NA,NA,TRBV21-1,TRBJ1-1,CASSSGGVNTEAFF,TGTGCCAGCAGCTCAGGGGGAGTGAACACTGAAGCTTTCTTT
NA,NA,TRBV18,TRBJ1-6,CASSRGPNSPLHF,TGTGCCAGCTCACGGGGGCCCAATTCACCCCTCCACTTT
NA,TRBD1,TRBV7-3,TRBJ2-3,CASSPHYRGSTDTQYF,TGTGCCAGCAGCCCCCACTACAGGGGGAGCACAGATACGCAGTATTTT
NA,NA,TRBV7-9,TRBJ1-1,CSSSLVDTEAFF,TGTTCCAGCAGCTTAGTCGACACTGAAGCTTTCTTT
NA,NA,TRBV13,TRBJ2-7,CASSLARRGHYEQYF,TGTGCCAGCAGCTTAGCCCGGAGGGGGCACTACGAGCAGTACTTC
NA,NA,TRBV6-1,TRBJ2-1,CASSGGTLGFSYEQFF,TGTGCCAGCAGTGGCGGGACCCTCGGGTTCAGCTATGAGCAGTTCTTC
NA,NA,TRBV5-1,TRBJ2-7,CASAGGQGAKTGYEQYF,TGCGCCAGCGCCGGGGGGCAGGGGGCGAAAACGGGCTACGAGCAGTACTTC
NA,TRBD1,TRBV2,TRBJ1-4,CASSERETGDEKLFF,TGTGCCAGCAGTGAACGGGAGACAGGGGACGAAAAACTGTTTTTT
NA,NA,TRBV5-1,TRBJ1-3,CASSFGLSGNTIYF,TGCGCCAGCAGCTTTGGCCTCTCTGGAAACACCATATATTTT
NA,NA,TRBV9,TRBJ2-3,CASRRGGGTSTDTQYF,TGTGCCAGCAGGAGGGGAGGCGGGACCAGCACAGATACGCAGTATTTT
NA,NA,TRBV19,TRBJ2-4,CASSIRVGTKNIQYF,TGTGCCAGTAGTATAAGGGTCGGGACCAAAAACATTCAGTACTTC
once,TRBD2,TRBV27,TRBJ2-1,CASSLEGTSGYNEQFF,TGTGCCAGCAGTTTAGAGGGGACTAGCGGTTACAATGAGCAGTTCTTC
NA,TRBD1,TRBV7-9,TRBJ1-2,CASSLLPGQGLYGYTF,TGTGCCAGCAGCTTGTTACCGGGACAGGGACTTTACGGCTACACCTTC
NA,TRBD2,TRBV7-2,TRBJ2-7,CASSLVLAGAPYEQYF,TGTGCCAGCAGCTTAGTACTAGCGGGCGCTCCCTACGAGCAGTACTTC
NA,NA,TRBV28,TRBJ1-6,CASTPSYNSPLHF,TGTGCCAGCACCCCGTCCTATAATTCACCCCTCCACTTT
NA,TRBD2,TRBV7-6,TRBJ2-1,CASSAGTSSYNEQFF,TGTGCCAGCAGCGCCGGGACTAGCTCCTACAATGAGCAGTTCTTC
NA,NA,TRBV19,TRBJ1-2,CASSTRGVGYGYTF,TGTGCCAGTAGTACGCGGGGGGTCGGATATGGCTACACCTTC
NA,TRBD2,TRBV11-2,TRBJ2-1,CASSLGGAGASYNEQFF,TGTGCCAGCAGCTTAGGGGGTGCGGGAGCCTCCTACAATGAGCAGTTCTTC
NA,NA,TRBV9,TRBJ2-3,CASRNFDTQYF,TGTGCCAGCAGGAACTTTGATACGCAGTATTTT
few,TRBD1,TRBV6-5,TRBJ2-2,CASRSGQVDTGELFF,TGTGCCAGCAGGTCGGGACAGGTTGACACCGGGGAGCTGTTTTTT
NA,NA,TRBV5-1,TRBJ1-6,CASSFLGRGDTLHF,TGCGCCAGCAGCTTCCTCGGTAGGGGCGATACCCTCCACTTT
NA,NA,TRBV5-1,TRBJ2-7,CASSLDRSYEQYF,TGCGCCAGCAGCTTGGACCGGTCCTACGAGCAGTACTTC
NA,TRBD2,TRBV7-2,TRBJ2-7,CASSSSGVPYEQYF,TGTGCCAGCAGCTCTAGCGGCGTGCCATACGAGCAGTACTTC
NA,NA,TRBV19,TRBJ1-2,CASSIVGGAYGYTF,TGTGCCAGTAGTATAGTGGGGGGGGCCTATGGCTACACCTTC
NA,NA,TRBV5-1,TRBJ2-1,CASSPLQDYSYNEQFF,TGCGCCAGCAGCCCGTTACAGGACTACTCTTACAATGAGCAGTTCTTC
NA,NA,TRBV4-1,TRBJ2-3,CASSQDGGPGGRTDTQYF,TGCGCCAGCAGCCAAGATGGGGGGCCAGGGGGACGCACAGATACGCAGTATTTT